This TCR beta chain was captured in a study of T cells in Graves' hyperthyroidism and ophthalmopathy (dated by TCRdb to the late 2010s). Describing the broader study: Peripheral blood samples were taken at the time of initial diagnosis, prior to any treatment. Thyroid tissue and blood T-cell repertoires from several Graves' hyperthyroidism patients were also compared in the study. An independent validation cohort of 18 to 20 hyperthyroidism patients and approximately 16 patients who later progressed to ophthalmopathy tested prospective prediction of ophthalmopathy. TCR Vbeta CDR3 sequencing of some 140 peripheral blood samples (43 ophthalmopathy, 75 or so hyperthyroidism and 17 progressor patients) is reported in the paper. TCR V-J signatures able to tell the groups apart were searched for in a discovery cohort of 95 or so patients, of whom under 45 had Graves' ophthalmopathy and 57 had stable Graves' hyperthyroidism. After sampling, hyperthyroidism patients received methimazole starting at 30 mg daily, and ophthalmopathy patients received high-dose intravenous methylprednisolone. The 85 to 100 discovery patients were randomly split 7:3 into training and test sets.

Amplification of TCR beta CDR3 regions was carried out from RNA transcripts. For the first round of RT-PCR on the TCR CDR3, the HTBI primer set was used together with the Qiagen OneStep RT-PCR kit. The libraries were constructed in a second round of multiplex PCR and then size-selected and purified. Sequencing of the libraries was done on an Illumina HiSeq2000 using paired-end 100 bp reads. In the original analysis: Raw data were processed with SOAPnuke, discarding reads with adapters, uncalled bases, mean Phred below 15, or no exact constant-primer or identifier match. High-quality paired reads were merged with COPE v1.2.5, and unique nucleotide sequences were defined as clonotypes. MiTCR v1.1 was used to align the clonotypes against IMGT TRBV, TRBD and TRBJ reference segments. The analysis was restricted to V-J combinations with a frequency above 0.0001, which together covered over 99% of the repertoires. A TCS score was defined as the ratio of F50 (clonal expansion) to E x V (chaos), with BLOSUM62-based TCRdist applied between CDR3 peptides within each V-J. Welch's t-statistics and random forest reduced 500 to 650 V-J features to some 14, which were used in a naive Bayes classifier (R e1071). TCRdb ran its own pipeline on the public reads, namely fastp trimming at Q25 and MiXCR clone calling, and kept in-frame beta chains. One record per CDR3 amino acid sequence lists the most common genes and DNA. TCRdb assigned the V and J calls; the authors' analysis was not used. Recorded for this sample are approximately 420,000 distinct CDR3 sequences; approximately 15% of them occurred a single time. The ten biggest clones cover about 4.9% of the sample.

On the study overall, not on this receptor specifically: In validation, the model predicted progression to ophthalmopathy a median of approximately 6.3 months before onset, with about 70% sensitivity and roughly 77% specificity. No statistical method was used to fix the sample size in advance, and group allocation was not hidden from the investigators. Most expanded thyroid clonotypes (frequency above 0.001) were also found in blood, which suggests that blood repertoires may mirror thyroid immune responses. In cross-validation, a model built on a 13 V-J signature told ophthalmopathy apart from stable hyperthyroidism with about 90% sensitivity and around 84% specificity, and in testing the same model reached 80%/75%.

A patient counted as having stable Graves' hyperthyroidism if no progression to ophthalmopathy occurred over 18 months of follow-up. Hyperthyroidism patients were aged 18 to 65 years and newly diagnosed, with disease duration of less than 2 months. The study excluded patients with uncontrolled infections, other autoimmune diseases, pregnancy or lactation. Diagnoses were based on clinical symptoms, serum thyroxine and TRAb, thyroid ultrasound and orbital computed tomography. PBMCs were separated from about 10 ml of fresh peripheral blood using Ficoll-Paque density gradient centrifugation. Total RNA was extracted using Trizol reagent, and RNA quality was assessed on an Agilent 2100 Bioanalyzer. This clonotype showed up many times. This receptor's antigen is unknown. The record has no base qualities; no much larger clone is one base away. The TCR comes from a woman aged 18 to 35 with Graves' hyperthyroidism. The sample consisted of blood.

The encoded CDR3 is CASGDGGSSYNEQFF. In nucleotides, the sequence is TGTGCCAGCGGCGACGGGGGGAGCTCCTACAATGAGCAGTTCTTC. This receptor chain uses TRBV28 and TRBJ2-1, and 7 bases in between align with TRBD2. From a lookup of the germline V gene, CDR1 and CDR2 are MDHEN and SYDVKM. The CDR3 covers 15 residues, taking in both the cysteine and the phenylalanine. Just CDR3 DNA is preserved here, 45 bases in frame from base 1. Trimming takes 8 bases off V and 0 bases off J; junction bases not matched to a gene: 7.